These 32 T cell receptor beta chains originate from one sample sequenced in a study of blood T cells in healthy people across ages (dated by TCRdb to 2015 to 2017). Libraries were prepared through 5' RACE. Sequencing instrument: Illumina HiSeq 2500. The second PCR ran for roughly 7 to 11 cycles and used a J-beta primer mix along with a sample-barcoded 5' primer. The public reads were quality trimmed at Q25 with fastp and then assembled into clones with MiXCR by TCRdb, keeping productive beta chains. Identical CDR3 protein sequences are pooled into one entry, listed with their most common genes and DNA. This sample is represented by over 600,000 distinct CDR3 sequences; 56% of them were singletons. 25% to 30% of the sample belongs to the ten largest clones. Sequencing was done on a sample of blood. Receptor source: a man between 40 and 49 years old in good health.

The V and J genes are TRBV29-1 and TRBJ1-2, with 8 bases aligning to TRBD1. The J segment lost 0 bases and the V segment lost 7 bases, leaving 7 bases of the junction unmatched. From germline, CDR1 is SQVTM and CDR2 ANQGSEA. This CDR3 has 14 amino acids. The CDR3 is CSAGTGNPNYGYTF. CDR3 nucleotide sequence: TGCAGCGCGGGGACAGGCAACCCTAACTATGGCTACACCTTC.

The table lists this clonotype with many counts. The junction does not match germline at one end; this may be a read error. This chain joins TRBV7-7 and TRBJ1-1, with D possibly being TRBD1 (5 bases). This CDR3 spans 13 amino acids. Germline V CDR1 and CDR2: SSHAT, FNYEAQ (reference sequence). Written as DNA, the CDR3 is TGTGCCAGCAGTTTAGGGGAGAACACTGAAGCTTTCTTT. Amino acid sequence: CASSLGENTEAFF.

CDR3 coding DNA: TGTGCCACCAGCCCCTGGGACTACTCGGACCCCAATGAGCAGTTCTTC. Residues: CATSPWDYSDPNEQFF. The V and J genes are TRBV15 and TRBJ2-1; the match to TRBD2 covers 7 bases. With V trimmed by 5 bases and J by 6 bases, 13 bases remained unmatched. Germline V lookup: CDR1 LNHNV, CDR2 YYDKDF (reference sequence). CDR3 length: 16 residues.

The V and J genes are TRBV20-1 and TRBJ2-3; a possible D gene is TRBD2 (6 bases). CDR1 and CDR2 from the germline V gene are DFQATT and SNEGSKA (reference sequence). CDR3 length equals 14 residues. Trimming removed 5 bases from V and 2 bases from J, with 14 bases in between. This CDR3 is CSAPTGEVTDTQYF. The CDR3 DNA follows: TGCAGTGCTCCGACGGGGGAGGTCACAGATACGCAGTATTTT.

A few counts support this clonotype. This chain connects TRBV2 to TRBJ2-5; 13 bases map to TRBD2. V was clipped by 1 base and J by 11 bases; unmatched bases: 4. CDR1 and CDR2 (germline): SNHLY, FYNNEI. CDR3 length: 14 amino acids. Here the CDR3 reads CASSEVGLAGVQYF. The DNA for the CDR3 is TGTGCCAGCAGTGAAGTTGGACTAGCGGGAGTTCAGTACTTC.

The rearrangement uses TRBV3-1 and TRBJ1-2; D gene uncertain. Germline CDR1 is LGHDT and CDR2 is YNNKEL (reference sequence). The CDR3 spans 15 residues. Deletions cut 1 base from V and 2 bases from J, with 11 bases between. The CDR3 sequence: CASSQAGGPNYGYTF. In DNA form, the CDR3 reads TGTGCCAGCAGCCAAGCGGGAGGACCGAACTATGGCTACACCTTC.

The chain joins TRBV15 to TRBJ2-5; tentatively, D is TRBD2 (6 bases). Germline V gene lookup returns CDR1 LNHNV and CDR2 YYDKDF (reference sequence). V lost 5 bases and J 11 bases, leaving 12 bases between the germline ends. The CDR3 covers 11 residues. The CDR3 sequence is CATSGGREQYF. CDR3 sequence (DNA): TGTGCCACCAGCGGGGGGAGAGAGCAGTACTTC.

V and J are TRBV12-3 or TRBV12-4 and TRBJ1-5; 9 nucleotides agree with TRBD1. The ends lost 5 bases at V and 6 bases at J; junction bases unmatched: 5. CDR3 length equals 14 residues. The CDR3 DNA sequence: TGTGCCAGCAGTGAACAGGGGGCCAGTCAGCCCCAGCATTTT. Its translation: CASSEQGASQPQHF.

The chain carries TRBV3-1 and TRBJ1-2; D is unclear. This CDR3 comprises 14 residues. Trimming removed 0 bases from V and 0 bases from J, with 5 bases in between. Germline lookup yields CDR1 LGHDT and CDR2 YNNKEL (reference sequence). The CDR3 spells CASSQDGANYGYTF. The DNA for the CDR3 is TGTGCCAGCAGCCAAGACGGCGCTAACTATGGCTACACCTTC. Based on the CDR3 plus reference TRBV3-1 and TRBJ1-2, the full variable domain is DTAVSQTPKYLVTQMGNDKSIKCEQNLGHDTMYWYKQDSKKFLKIMFSYNNKELIINETVPNRFSPKSPDKAHLNLHINSLELGDSAVYFCASSQDGANYGYTFGSGTRLTVV.

This clonotype appeared a single time. The chain employs TRBV3-1 and TRBJ2-7, with TRBD2 as a possible D gene (6 bases). Germline CDR1 reads LGHDT; CDR2 reads YNNKEL (reference sequence). This CDR3 region has 18 residues. The ends were cut back, 0 bases at V and 2 bases at J, with 20 bases in the middle. CDR3: CASSQDPGVASGPYEQYF. CDR3 nucleotide sequence: TGTGCCAGCAGCCAAGATCCGGGGGTGGCGAGCGGACCCTACGAGCAGTACTTC.

CDR3 protein: CASSEYFGGAADTQYF. CDR3 nucleotides: TGTGCCAGCAGTGAATATTTCGGGGGGGCGGCAGATACGCAGTATTTT. J is TRBJ2-3 and V is TRBV25-1; 8 positions agree with TRBD2. After removal of 0 bases from V and 4 bases from J, the junction contained 6 bases not matched to a gene. The length of the CDR3 is 16 residues. The germline V gene encodes CDR1 MGHDK and CDR2 SYGVNS.

Remarks on this clonotype: The junction departs from germline at one end; a sequencing error may be responsible. The genes are TRBV12-3 or TRBV12-4 and TRBJ1-6; a possible D gene is TRBD1 (6 bases). The CDR3 contains 14 residues. This chain's CDR3 is CASSLNRDNSPLHF. DNA for the CDR3: TGCGCCAGCAGTTTGAACAGGGACAATTCACCCCTCCACTTT.

The J gene is TRBJ2-4, the V gene TRBV27, with D possibly called TRBD1 or TRBD2 (6 bases each). Looked up from germline, CDR1 is MNHEY and CDR2 is SMNVEV (reference sequence). Trimming removed 7 bases at V and 7 bases at J, with 20 bases between. The CDR3 is 15 amino acids. This chain's CDR3 is CASTNGPGGVNIQYF. The CDR3 DNA is TGTGCCAGCACCAACGGCCCCGGGGGCGTGAACATTCAGTACTTC.

The rearrangement joins TRBV4-3 to TRBJ2-7, with D perhaps matching TRBD2 (6 bases). TRBJ2-5 matches the DNA end more closely, so the J call is doubtful. This CDR3 region has 15 residues. Germline-derived CDR1 and CDR2 are LGHNA and YSLEER. CDR3 DNA sequence: TGCGCCAGCAGCCAAGGGGGGGAGCTAGGAGAGACCCAGTACTTC. Translation: CASSQGGELGETQYF.

J is TRBJ2-7 and V is TRBV6-2 or TRBV6-3; maybe TRBD1 (6 bases). The length of the CDR3 is 13 residues. The V gene lost 4 bases and the J gene lost 6 bases, with 13 bases spanning the gap. The germline V gene has CDR1 MNHEY and CDR2 SVGEGT. The CDR3 region is CASSLQGRLEQYF. DNA for the CDR3: TGTGCCAGCAGTTTGCAGGGGCGCCTCGAGCAGTACTTC.

This clonotype was found many times. The CDR3 sequence: CASSSVEAQPQHF. CDR3 sequence (DNA): TGTGCCAGCAGTTCAGTGGAGGCTCAGCCCCAGCATTTT. This rearrangement joins TRBV12-3 or TRBV12-4 to TRBJ1-5; D gene unclear. Trimming left V 4 bases short and J 6 bases short, with 10 bases between. The CDR3 loop spans 13 amino acids.

The CDR3 reads CSGLLAGEGEQYF. CDR3 nucleotides: TGCAGCGGCCTACTAGCGGGAGAGGGTGAGCAGTACTTC. V usage is TRBV29-1 and J usage is TRBJ2-7; 11 bases map to TRBD2. The CDR3 is 13 amino acids. Germline V gives CDR1 SQVTM, CDR2 ANQGSEA. After removal of 7 bases from V and 7 bases from J, the junction contained 9 bases not matched to a gene.

A few counts support this clonotype. The chain is built from TRBV28 and TRBJ2-7, with 10 nucleotides matching TRBD1. The CDR3 extends over 17 amino acids. The V gene end was trimmed by 3 bases and the J gene end by 2 bases; junction bases not matched to a gene: 10. The germline V gene encodes CDR1 MDHEN and CDR2 SYDVKM. CDR3 region: CASSFFSGGQGAYEQYF. CDR3 coding DNA: TGTGCCAGCAGTTTCTTCTCTGGAGGACAGGGGGCCTACGAGCAGTACTTC.

This clonotype was counted between two and nine times. The chain recombines TRBV7-8 with TRBJ2-7; 11 bases are shared with TRBD2. J was trimmed by 6 bases and V by 5 bases; bases with no gene match: 6. This CDR3 region has 14 residues. From germline, CDR1 is SGHVS and CDR2 FQNEAQ. The CDR3: CASSVSGRASEQYF. CDR3 nucleotides: TGTGCCAGCAGCGTTAGCGGGAGGGCCAGCGAGCAGTACTTC.

The chain is built from TRBV4-3 and TRBJ1-4; tentatively, D is TRBD1 (6 bases). Trimming stripped 4 bases from V and 8 bases from J, with 20 bases between. Germline V gene lookup returns CDR1 LGHNA and CDR2 YSLEER. The CDR3 is 16 residues long. CDR3 loop: CASSPSMDLGGEKLFF. CDR3 nucleotide sequence: TGCGCCAGCAGCCCTTCCATGGACCTCGGGGGCGAAAAACTGTTTTTT.

This clonotype was seen a handful of times. The rearrangement joins TRBV7-9 to TRBJ2-7; D is ambiguous. Per the germline V gene, CDR1 is SEHNR and CDR2 is FQNEAQ (reference sequence). Trimming pared 5 bases from V and 4 bases from J, leaving 12 bases between. There are 13 residues in the CDR3. Here the CDR3 DNA reads TGTGCCAGCAGCCCCCTCCTCCAGTACGAGCAGTACTTC. It codes for CASSPLLQYEQYF.

V gene TRBV28 combines with J gene TRBJ2-4; no definite D call. Germline V lookup: CDR1 MDHEN, CDR2 SYDVKM. Between the trimmed V and J ends, which lost 5 bases and 2 bases, there was a span of 7 bases. The CDR3 totals 13 residues. The chain's CDR3 is CASSPLPKNIQYF. The DNA of the CDR3 is TGTGCCAGCAGTCCCCTCCCCAAAAACATTCAGTACTTC.

As regards this clonotype: Mismatch with germline at one junction end may stem from a read error. The V call is TRBV7-2, the J call TRBJ2-1; a possible D gene is TRBD2 (5 bases). The assigned J gene may be wrong: the sequence end matches TRBJ2-7 better. Germline loops: CDR1 SGHTA, CDR2 FQGNSA. This CDR3 has 17 amino acids. The CDR3 DNA reads TGTGCCAGCAACTTAGGACGGAGAGGGCCCCCCTACAATGAGCAGTACTTC. The encoded protein is CASNLGRRGPPYNEQYF.

This clonotype has more than one count but fewer than ten. The rearrangement joins TRBV20-1 to TRBJ2-5; 8 bases fit TRBD2. The CDR3 runs 13 residues. Germline values: CDR1 DFQATT, CDR2 SNEGSKA (reference sequence). V lost 4 bases, J lost 2 bases, and 3 bases stayed unmatched. The CDR3 is CSAIGTRQETQYF. CDR3 DNA: TGCAGTGCTATTGGGACTAGACAAGAGACCCAGTACTTC.

The chain employs TRBV2 and TRBJ2-7; TRBD1 is a possible D gene (6 bases). Trimming cost V 6 bases and J 0 bases, with 15 bases left between them. Germline assignment: CDR1 SNHLY and CDR2 FYNNEI. The CDR3 loop spans 15 amino acids. The CDR3 DNA reads TGTGCCAGCAGGTCAGGACAGCTCAGCTCCTACGAGCAGTACTTC. Its translation is CASRSGQLSSYEQYF.

The CDR3 here is CASNRGTGYGYTF. The CDR3, as DNA: TGTGCCAGCAACCGAGGGACAGGTTATGGCTACACCTTC. The chain has TRBV12-3 or TRBV12-4 and TRBJ1-2; TRBD1 matches at 8 bases. CDR3 size: 13 residues. Trimming removed 7 bases from V and 5 bases from J; junction bases left unmatched: 6.

The chain has TRBV4-2 and TRBJ2-3; D possibly corresponds to TRBD1 (6 bases). Between the trimmed V and J ends, which lost 1 base and 2 bases, there was a span of 19 bases. Germline V gene lookup returns CDR1 LGHNA and CDR2 YNFKEQ. The CDR3 runs to 18 residues. The CDR3 protein is CASSQVKITGKFTDTQYF. The CDR3 DNA sequence: TGTGCCAGCAGCCAAGTCAAAATTACAGGGAAATTCACAGATACGCAGTATTTT.

This clonotype was picked up a small number of times. The chain joins TRBV2 to TRBJ1-1; D is uncertain. Germline CDR1 SNHLY, CDR2 FYNNEI. The CDR3 spans 14 residues. V lost 6 bases and J 1 base, leaving 12 bases between the germline ends. The CDR3 protein is CASSEIGPNTEAFF. In DNA form, the CDR3 reads TGTGCCAGCAGCGAGATTGGACCGAACACTGAAGCTTTCTTT.

This chain links TRBV29-1 with TRBJ1-1, with D perhaps TRBD1 (5 bases). V was shortened by 4 bases and J by 1 base, with 13 bases between the two germline ends. The CDR3 covers 14 residues. Germline loops: CDR1 SQVTM, CDR2 ANQGSEA. CDR3 bases: TGCAGCGTTGGAGAGTTTGGGGGGAACACTGAAGCTTTCTTT. Amino acid sequence: CSVGEFGGNTEAFF.

The genes are TRBV28 and TRBJ2-4, with D maybe TRBD1 (6 bases). This CDR3 has 17 amino acids. Germline V CDR1 and CDR2: MDHEN, SYDVKM. V lost 2 bases and J lost 0, with 14 bases in between. The CDR3 bases are TGTGCCAGCAGTTTACAACCGGCAGGGGAAGCCAAAAACATTCAGTACTTC. This encodes CASSLQPAGEAKNIQYF.

This chain connects TRBV12-3 or TRBV12-4 to TRBJ1-5; D is unresolved. CDR3 length equals 15 residues. Trimming took 6 bases from V and 2 from J, leaving 14 bases between them. In DNA form, the CDR3 reads TGTGCCAGCAGCAACGGGAGAACTGGCAATCAGCCCCAGCATTTT. This codes for CASSNGRTGNQPQHF.

This clonotype was detected only a few times. This rearrangement joins TRBV20-1 to TRBJ1-2, with 7 bases aligning to TRBD1. CDR3 size: 13 residues. Germline CDR1 is DFQATT and CDR2 is SNEGSKA (reference sequence). V was pared by 5 bases and J by 6 bases, with 9 bases of the junction left unmatched. The CDR3 nucleotides are TGCAGTGCTCCTACCTCAGGGGGAGATGGCTACACCTTC. Translated: CSAPTSGGDGYTF.